The clone carrying this T cell receptor beta chain showed up just once. Trimming stripped 6 bases from V and 3 bases from J, with 17 bases between. The CDR3 spans 15 residues. The germline V gene encodes CDR1 SQVTM and CDR2 ANQGSEA. In the original analysis: Estimation of nucleated cell counts was performed using reference gene primer amplification. This table comes from immunoSEQ multiplex PCR, and its TCRdb copy is limited to in-frame clones, with some not included. That table is the source of V, J and clone size, and D and trimming were worked out from the DNA. The sample records over 95,000 clones, around nine tenths being singletons. This sample was taken from a study of blood T cell repertoires in COVID-19. On the study more broadly: The United States, Italy and Spain provided the acute and convalescent COVID-19 samples. PBMCs, B-cell-depleted T cells, or T cells provided the cDNA or gDNA that made up the material.

The TCR was taken from a woman between 65 and 79 years old who had recovered from COVID-19. The sequenced material came from peripheral blood. This chain connects TRBV29-1 to TRBJ1-4; D remains unclear. The CDR3 loop reads CSVAEGGVANEKLFF. CDR3 DNA sequence: TGCAGCGTCGCAGAGGGTGGGGTGGCTAATGAAAAACTGTTTTTT.